These 30 T cell receptor beta chains share one sample of origin, sequenced in a study of blood T cell repertoires in COVID-19 (dated by TCRdb to the early 2020s). Libraries were made using the immunoSEQ multiplex PCR assay. The source is immuneACCESS, and TCRdb retained only in-frame sequences with V and J called. Part of the clones is not carried over; for the studies checked, unresolved V genes explain less than half of this, and the remainder is unexplained. This sample gives approximately 150,000 clones in total; 65% to 80% of them show up just once. The ten largest account for more than 1.5% of the sample. The sequenced material came from peripheral blood. These TCRs come from a woman aged 55-70 years with acute or convalescent COVID-19.

V gene TRBV6-5 combines with J gene TRBJ2-7; D may be TRBD1 (6 bases). Germline V gene lookup returns CDR1 MNHEY and CDR2 SVGAGI. Trimming removed 8 bases at V and 3 bases at J, with 14 bases between. CDR3 size: 13 residues. The DNA of the CDR3 is TGTGCCAGCGCTAGACAGGCGGACTACGAGCAGTACTTC. This translates into CASARQADYEQYF.

DNA of the CDR3: TGTGCCAGCAGCCCCACTCAGGGTGGCCTGGTTCCCCGCACAGATACGCAGTATTTT. Its translation: CASSPTQGGLVPRTDTQYF. This chain connects TRBV7-9 to TRBJ2-3; D is perhaps TRBD1 (5 bases). The V and J ends lost 5 bases and 1 base respectively, with 25 bases between them. This CDR3 is built from 19 residues. In germline, CDR1 is SEHNR, CDR2 FQNEAQ (reference sequence).

The chain couples TRBV5-1 to TRBJ2-3, with TRBD2 matching over 7 bases. The CDR3 consists of 15 residues. V was pared by 0 bases and J by 2 bases, with 3 bases of the junction left unmatched. Looked up from germline, CDR1 is SGHRS and CDR2 is YFSETQ. The CDR3 DNA reads TGCGCCAGCAGCTTGGAAGCGGGACCCACAGATACGCAGTATTTT. As protein: CASSLEAGPTDTQYF.

This sequence joins TRBV27 and TRBJ2-2; TRBD2 matches 8 bases. There are 16 residues in the CDR3. CDR1 is MNHEY, CDR2 SMNVEV, per germline (reference sequence). The V gene end was trimmed by 2 bases and the J gene end by 5 bases; junction bases not matched to a gene: 7. The CDR3 bases are TGTGCCAGCAGTTTAGAGGCGGGAGGACGGACCGGGGAGCTGTTTTTT. It is translated as CASSLEAGGRTGELFF.

This clone was picked up a small number of times. The chain recombines TRBV5-6 with TRBJ2-5, with 9 bases fitting TRBD2. Germline assignment: CDR1 SGHDT and CDR2 YYEEEE. With V trimmed by 2 bases and J by 3 bases, 5 bases remained unmatched. This CDR3 region has 15 residues. CDR3 coding DNA: TGTGCCAGCAGCTTAGGCGGGAGGGCCAAAGAGACCCAGTACTTC. This encodes CASSLGGRAKETQYF.

The rearrangement joins TRBV15 to TRBJ1-5, with 10 nucleotides matching TRBD1. Germline V lookup: CDR1 LNHNV, CDR2 YYDKDF (reference sequence). J gave up 6 bases and V 8 bases, and 19 bases lay outside the gene matches. There are 18 residues in the CDR3. The CDR3 reads CATLERGTGVEFGQPQHF. The DNA for the CDR3 is TGTGCCACCCTGGAGAGGGGGACAGGGGTAGAATTTGGTCAGCCCCAGCATTTT.

V gene TRBV7-6 combines with J gene TRBJ2-1, with 7 bases identical to TRBD2. Trimming took 5 bases from V and 2 from J; bases not matched to a gene: 9. Germline CDR1 is SGHVS and CDR2 is FNYEAQ. The CDR3 totals 16 residues. The CDR3 loop is CASSPSGRQAYNEQFF. DNA of the CDR3: TGTGCCAGCAGCCCGTCCGGGAGGCAGGCCTACAATGAGCAGTTCTTC. Full variable domain (rest looked up from reference TRBV7-6 and TRBJ2-1): GAGVSQSPRYKVTKRGQDVALRCDPISGHVSLYWYRQALGQGPEFLTYFNYEAQQDKSGLPNDRFSAERPEGSISTLTIQRTEQRDSAMYRCASSPSGRQAYNEQFFGPGTRLTVL.

The chain combines TRBV5-1 with TRBJ1-2; D unclear. CDR3 length: 15 residues. Per the germline V gene, CDR1 is SGHRS and CDR2 is YFSETQ. Deletions cut 0 bases from V and 4 bases from J, with 13 bases between. For the CDR3, the DNA is TGCGCCAGCAGCTTGGGGCTGGGGAGAGGCTATGGCTACACCTTC. Residues: CASSLGLGRGYGYTF.

The chain employs TRBV27 and TRBJ2-3; the D is unclear. The germline CDR1 and CDR2 sequences are MNHEY and SMNVEV (reference sequence). The CDR3 totals 14 residues. V was shortened by 2 bases and J by 3 bases, with 9 bases between the two germline ends. The CDR3: CASSLRPGTDTQYF. In DNA, the CDR3 is TGTGCCAGCAGTTTAAGGCCCGGGACAGATACGCAGTATTTT.

V is TRBV30 and J is TRBJ1-2; TRBD1 agrees at 9 bases. CDR3 length: 14 residues. Trimming cost V 0 bases and J 7 bases; bases outside gene matches: 6. Germline values: CDR1 GTSNPN, CDR2 SVGIG (reference sequence). The CDR3 loop is CAWSVNRGLRGYTF. CDR3 DNA sequence: TGTGCCTGGAGTGTTAACAGGGGGCTTCGTGGCTACACCTTC. Full variable domain (rest looked up from reference TRBV30 and TRBJ1-2): SQTIHQWPATLVQPVGSPLSLECTVEGTSNPNLYWYRQAAGRGLQLLFYSVGIGQISSEVPQNLSASRPQDRQFILSSKKLLLSDSGFYLCAWSVNRGLRGYTFGSGTRLTVV.

CDR3 in amino acids: CASRLRGMNTEAFF. The DNA of the CDR3 is TGTGCCAGCAGGCTGAGAGGGATGAACACTGAAGCTTTCTTT. The chain carries TRBV14 and TRBJ1-1, with D unresolved. The CDR3 covers 14 residues. Germline V gene sequence: CDR1 SGHDN, CDR2 FVKESK. V shed 6 bases and J shed 0 bases, with 11 bases lying between them.

The chain joins TRBV6-4 to TRBJ2-2; a weak D match, TRBD1 (5 bases). Trimming took off 2 bases at V and 3 bases at J, with 10 bases between the two ends. Germline-derived CDR1 and CDR2 are MRHNA and SNTAGT. The CDR3 is made up of 15 amino acids. The CDR3: CASSDSSRDTGELFF. The CDR3 nucleotides read TGTGCCAGCAGTGACAGCTCCAGGGACACCGGGGAGCTGTTTTTT.

The chain combines TRBV5-1 with TRBJ2-3; 11 bases line up with TRBD2. The CDR3 totals 14 residues. Trimming cost V 5 bases and J 1 base; bases outside gene matches: 0. Germline values: CDR1 SGHRS, CDR2 YFSETQ. CDR3 DNA sequence: TGCGCCAGCAGACTAGCGGGAGGCACAGATACGCAGTATTTT. This gives the protein CASRLAGGTDTQYF.

The chain carries TRBV7-9 and TRBJ2-6; D is ambiguous. The CDR3 consists of 13 residues. Trimming removed 6 bases at V and 2 bases at J, with 5 bases between. The V gene's germline CDR1 is SEHNR and CDR2 FQNEAQ (reference sequence). CDR3 DNA: TGTGCCAGCAGGAGCCCTGGGGCCAACGTCCTGACTTTC. Translating gives CASRSPGANVLTF.

CDR3: CASSRSGQGSYEQYF. CDR3 DNA: TGTGCCAGCAGCCGATCGGGACAGGGTTCCTACGAGCAGTACTTC. The genes are TRBV28 and TRBJ2-7; 9 nucleotides match TRBD1. CDR3 size: 15 residues. After removal of 6 bases from V and 1 base from J, the junction contained 7 bases not matched to a gene. CDR1 MDHEN and CDR2 SYDVKM come from the germline V gene.

The chain links TRBV18 to TRBJ1-5; D unresolved. Trimming removed 3 bases from V and 0 bases from J, with 15 bases in between. The CDR3 loop spans 17 amino acids. The germline V gene has CDR1 KGHSH and CDR2 LQKENI. For the CDR3, the DNA is TGTGCCAGCTCACCGTCCCGGCGGACTGATAGCAATCAGCCCCAGCATTTT. As protein: CASSPSRRTDSNQPQHF.

CDR3 DNA sequence: TGCAGCGTTGCGGACACTGAAGCTTTCTTT. The encoded protein is CSVADTEAFF. The rearrangement links TRBV29-1 to TRBJ1-1; D remains unclear. This CDR3 contains 10 residues. Germline CDR1 is SQVTM and CDR2 is ANQGSEA. V lost 4 bases and J 3 bases, leaving 3 bases between the germline ends.

The V and J genes are TRBV12-3 or TRBV12-4 and TRBJ2-1; D ambiguous. The CDR3 is made up of 13 amino acids. Trimming shortened V by 3 bases and J by 4 bases, and 7 bases separated the two germline ends. The CDR3 loop reads CASSLLAYNEQFF. In nucleotides, the CDR3 is TGTGCCAGCAGTTTGTTAGCTTACAATGAGCAGTTCTTC.

The chain is built from TRBV7-9 and TRBJ2-2, with D possibly TRBD2 on 6 matching bases. Between the trimmed V and J ends, which lost 3 bases and 4 bases, there was a span of 9 bases. The CDR3 covers 14 residues. CDR1 is SEHNR and CDR2 is FQNEAQ in the germline V gene (reference sequence). The CDR3 DNA reads as TGTGCCAGCAGCTTTGGGGACTTCACCGGGGAGCTGTTTTTT. Residues: CASSFGDFTGELFF.

The chain carries TRBV10-3 and TRBJ2-5; D unresolved. The germline V gene encodes CDR1 ENHRY and CDR2 SYGVKD. The V gene lost 6 bases and the J gene lost 3 bases, with 11 bases spanning the gap. The CDR3 is 13 amino acids. The CDR3 reads CAIRTVVEETQYF. CDR3 nucleotide sequence: TGTGCCATCAGAACCGTGGTAGAAGAGACCCAGTACTTC.

The chain recombines TRBV28 with TRBJ1-1; D not certain. V was shortened by 6 bases and J by 4 bases, with 15 bases between the two germline ends. Germline CDR1 is MDHEN and CDR2 is SYDVKM. The CDR3 loop spans 14 amino acids. In DNA, the CDR3 is TGTGCCAGCAGCCCACCGGTCACCATCACTGAAGCTTTCTTT. It yields the protein CASSPPVTITEAFF.

The V and J genes are TRBV21-1 and TRBJ2-5; TRBD2 is the table's D call, not checked against the DNA. TRBV21-1 is labeled a pseudogene. This CDR3 has 18 residues. As DNA, the CDR3 is TGTGCCAGCAGCAAAGTGGGCACTATACGGGCGGGTCAAGAGACCCAGTACTTC. It is translated as CASSKVGTIRAGQETQYF.

The rearrangement uses TRBV6-5 and TRBJ2-3; TRBD1 matches at 8 bases. Germline V gives CDR1 MNHEY, CDR2 SVGAGI. The CDR3 extends over 14 amino acids. The ends lost 2 bases at V and 11 bases at J; junction bases unmatched: 9. The CDR3 spells CASSYDLGQGVQYF. The CDR3 DNA reads as TGTGCCAGCAGTTACGATCTCGGACAGGGAGTGCAGTATTTT.

CDR3 in amino acids: CASSVNHRSPQETQYF. The DNA for the CDR3 is TGTGCCAGCAGCGTGAACCACAGAAGTCCCCAAGAGACCCAGTACTTC. The chain links TRBV5-4 to TRBJ2-5, with no clear D. With 4 bases removed from V and 1 base from J, the gap between germline ends came to 17 bases. Germline CDR1 and CDR2: SGHNT and YYREEE (reference sequence). This CDR3 comprises 16 residues.

This clone showed up just once. The J gene is TRBJ2-2, the V gene TRBV7-3; possibly TRBD2 for D (6 bases). Germline V lookup: CDR1 SGHTA, CDR2 FQGTGA. The CDR3 consists of 16 residues. V shed 3 bases and J shed 5 bases, with 16 bases lying between them. In DNA form, the CDR3 reads TGTGCCAGCAGCTTCGTCGGAGGAGGGAGAACCGGGGAGCTGTTTTTT. Translation: CASSFVGGGRTGELFF. The full variable domain, with the rest looked up from reference TRBV7-3 and TRBJ2-2, is GAGVSQTPSNKVTEKGKYVELRCDPISGHTALYWYRQSLGQGPEFLIYFQGTGAADDSGLPNDRFFAVRPEGSVSTLKIQRTERGDSAVYLCASSFVGGGRTGELFFGEGSRLTVL.

The chain employs TRBV7-2 and TRBJ1-1; TRBD1 matches at 7 bases. The CDR3 has 15 amino acids. Germline CDR1 SGHTA, CDR2 FQGNSA. J gave up 4 bases and V 4 bases, and 9 bases lay outside the gene matches. CDR3 DNA: TGTGCCAGCAGCTCGACAGGGAGCAGGGGCACTGAAGCTTTCTTT. This encodes CASSSTGSRGTEAFF.

The genes are TRBV28 and TRBJ2-5; 10 bases align to TRBD2. This CDR3 is 15 amino acids long. Germline trimming cut 5 bases from V and 5 bases from J; bases unmatched to any gene: 8. The V gene's germline CDR1 is MDHEN and CDR2 SYDVKM. The CDR3, as DNA: TGTGCCAGCAGTCCCTACATAGCGGGAGGCGAGACCCAGTACTTC. It encodes CASSPYIAGGETQYF.

This chain's CDR3 is CASATTGLGGETQYF. CDR3 DNA sequence: TGCGCCAGCGCAACAACGGGACTAGGGGGAGAGACCCAGTACTTC. The chain uses TRBV4-1 and TRBJ2-5, with 8 bases identical to TRBD2. This CDR3 region has 15 residues. The V segment lost 8 bases and the J segment 4 bases; nucleotides outside the gene matches: 12. Germline CDR1 MGHRA, CDR2 YSYEKL.

This chain links TRBV28 with TRBJ2-3, with TRBD1 matching over 10 bases. There are 17 residues in the CDR3. V shed 5 bases, J shed 8 bases, and the junction held 16 bases outside the gene matches. Germline CDR1 is MDHEN and CDR2 is SYDVKM. Written as DNA, the CDR3 is TGTGCCAGCAGTCGACCGGGTAGGGGACAGGGGTATGTTACGCAGTATTTT. It encodes CASSRPGRGQGYVTQYF.

This sequence joins TRBV27 and TRBJ2-1, with 10 bases lining up with TRBD2. This CDR3 is 13 amino acids long. Germline assignment: CDR1 MNHEY and CDR2 SMNVEV (reference sequence). Losses at the gene ends were 3 bases for V and 12 bases for J; bases not matched to a gene: 5. This chain's CDR3 is CASSFGLAASQFF. CDR3 DNA: TGTGCCAGCAGTTTCGGACTAGCGGCGTCGCAGTTCTTC.